This T cell receptor beta chain came from a study of blood T cells in healthy people across ages. The table lists this clonotype with a few counts. PCR was performed a second time for about 6 to 12 cycles using a sample-barcoded 5' primer and a J-beta primer mix. TCRdb itself ran the 5' RACE reads through MiXCR, one entry per CDR3 protein. This repertoire shows over 950,000 distinct CDR3 sequences, more than 30% found once; its top ten account for about an eighth. The ends lost 5 bases at V and 3 bases at J; junction bases unmatched: 10. The V gene's germline CDR1 is SEHNR and CDR2 FQNEAQ (reference sequence). There are 16 residues in the CDR3.

Sequencing was done on a sample of blood. The origin of this receptor is a man aged 18-30 years in good health. This chain uses TRBV7-9 with TRBJ2-1; 7 nucleotides align to TRBD2. The chain's CDR3 is CASSLGGKEFYNEQFF. Here the CDR3 DNA reads TGTGCCAGCAGCCTGGGGGGGAAGGAGTTCTACAATGAGCAGTTCTTC.